The clone carrying this T cell receptor (beta chain) appeared many times. These data come from a study of metastatic and nonmetastatic thyroid tumors. Treatment of any kind had been given to no patient before thyroid surgery. The CDR3 runs 14 residues. Germline-derived CDR1 and CDR2 are SNHLY and FYNNEI. V lost 8 bases to trimming and J lost 2 bases, with 16 bases between them. With MiXCR, TCRdb reprocessed the PCR reads. The sample lists around 30,000 clones, approximately 17% occurring once. This sequence joins TRBV2 and TRBJ2-7; a weak D match, TRBD1 (6 bases). The clonotype was recovered from a female donor with papillary thyroid cancer or a benign thyroid nodule (not recorded which). Some clones in this sample may be carry-over from other donors' samples. The sample comprised blood. DNA for the CDR3: TGTGCCAGCTCCGGAAGACAGGCCCCCTACGAGCAGTACTTC. The encoded protein is CASSGRQAPYEQYF.